This T cell receptor beta chain is drawn from a study of T cells after posttransplantation cyclophosphamide (dated by TCRdb to 2016 to 2017). For the wider study: Using TRB sequencing, the study followed how the T cell repertoire rebuilt after myeloablative bone marrow transplantation with posttransplantation cyclophosphamide given as GVHD prophylaxis. Samples from about 33 PTCy-treated patients and fewer than 20 related bone marrow donors of those patients were subjected to antigen receptor sequencing. Blood from all 34 PTCy patients who had 1-year posttransplant specimens underwent TRB sequencing. TRB sequencing was also done on up to about 3 additional blood samples from 2 to 5.2 years after transplant in 3 patients, and on pretransplant blood from 4 patients. Because TRA and TRB clonality were tightly correlated in several samples, subsequent TCR analyses were focused on TRB only. Public TRB sequences were searched against a database of over 3,500 sequences associated with responses to pathogens, tumor antigens, self-antigens and alloantigens.

This clone was seen ten or more times. Its binding antigen is unknown. The input lacks base qualities; no much larger clone sits a single base away. Genomic DNA was the input for TRB sequencing, which was run either with the immunoSEQ assay at survey resolution or with the hsTCRB kit. The published analysis was carried out like this. Initial read processing used immunoSEQ software, and repertoire analyses used the LymphoSeq R package. Clonality was calculated as 1 minus normalized Shannon entropy, and the Gini coefficient was also calculated for each TRB dataset. To infer phenotypes in unsorted samples, TRB sequences from sorted subsets of the recipient or donor were mapped onto unsorted samples from the same recipient. Held by TCRdb, this immuneACCESS table contains in-frame sequences only and omits some clones. Under half of the omission traces to an unresolved V gene where checked; the cause of the rest is unknown. V, J and clone size are taken as reported in that table, and D and trimming were inferred from the DNA itself. The table notes about 40,000 clones here, none of them singletons. Roughly 4.3% of the sample belongs to the ten largest clones.

The CDR3 holds 14 amino acids from the cysteine to the phenylalanine. Of the read, only the CDR3 DNA is kept; its 42 bases are in frame from base 1. For CDR1 and CDR2, the germline V gene lists SGHRS and YFSETQ. A distance of 11 bases separates the germline ends of V and J, which lose 0 bases and 4 bases respectively. General study outcomes and caveats: Donor-recipient similarity was low at 1-2 months but increased during the first year, and donor CD8+ memory clones often dominated later blood repertoires. The TRB repertoires of T cells infiltrating skin or the GI tract showed only limited overlap with the TRB repertoires found in blood. Across approximately 45 patients, TRB clonality was highly associated with recipient CMV seropositivity and CMV reactivation, and PTCy diversity was similar to diversity in CNI/methotrexate controls.

Related bone marrow donors provided peripheral blood samples on the day of marrow donation. Mononuclear cells from peripheral blood and bone marrow were separated by Ficoll-Hypaque density centrifugation and then cryopreserved. This sequence was found in a woman aged 45-59 years in good health and a related stem cell transplant donor. The sample was PBMCs. Rearrangement joined TRBV5-1 to TRBJ2-7; the D gene identity is not certain. The sequenced DNA: TGCGCCAGCAGCTTGGACCTTGTCTATTACGAGCAGTACTTC. Translated, it reads CASSLDLVYYEQYF.